This entry lists 25 T cell receptor beta chains sequenced from one sample in a study of cytomegalovirus exposure and HLA in healthy donors. In the PCR, 60 Vbeta and 13 Jbeta primers were used. Assay: immunoSEQ multiplex PCR; the TCRdb copy retains only in-frame clones and omits some. The listing contains over 100,000 clones. The material sequenced was PBMCs. The origin of the receptors is a woman aged 35 to 49 in good health and CMV-seropositive.

This chain connects TRBV9 to TRBJ1-3; 8 bases fit TRBD1. CDR1 is SGDLS, CDR2 YYNGEE, per germline. V was clipped by 1 base and J by 8 bases; unmatched bases: 8. The CDR3 contains 15 residues. CDR3 sequence: CASSVQTGVADTIYF. CDR3 DNA sequence: TGTGCCAGCAGCGTACAGACAGGGGTAGCCGACACCATATATTTT. Variable domain in full (rest from reference TRBV9 and TRBJ1-3): DSGVTQTPKHLITATGQRVTLRCSPRSGDLSVYWYQQSLDQGLQFLIQYYNGEERAKGNILERFSAQQFPDLHSELNLSSLELGDSALYFCASSVQTGVADTIYFGEGSWLTVV.

The rearrangement joins TRBV4-2 to TRBJ1-5; D is possibly TRBD1 (6 bases). Germline V gene lookup returns CDR1 LGHNA and CDR2 YNFKEQ. V lost 2 bases and J lost 9, with 8 bases in between. The CDR3 contains 12 residues. The CDR3 DNA reads TGTGCCAGCAGCCAACTACAGGGGCCCCAGCATTTT. This codes for CASSQLQGPQHF.

The rearrangement uses TRBV27 and TRBJ2-5; D may be TRBD2 (6 bases). The J call could be wrong; TRBJ2-7 is a better fit for the DNA end. Germline CDR1 and CDR2: MNHEY and SMNVEV (reference sequence). CDR3 length: 15 amino acids. The CDR3 DNA is TGTGCCAGCAGTTTAGGCGGGATAAGCTCCTACGAGCAGTACTTC. Translating gives CASSLGGISSYEQYF.

The chain carries TRBV5-4 and TRBJ2-5; 9 bases fit TRBD2. V gave up 4 bases and J gave up 2 bases; unmatched junction bases: 9. Germline assignment: CDR1 SGHNT and CDR2 YYREEE (reference sequence). This CDR3 region has 16 residues. CDR3 amino acids: CASSRSGLAGQETQYF. CDR3 DNA: TGTGCCAGCAGCCGCTCGGGGCTAGCGGGACAAGAGACCCAGTACTTC.

The genes are TRBV11-3 and TRBJ2-7; TRBD1 aligns across 7 bases. V lost 5 bases, J lost 4 bases, and 5 bases stayed unmatched. Germline assignment: CDR1 SGHNT and CDR2 YENEEA. The CDR3 has 13 residues. As DNA, the CDR3 is TGTGCCAGCAGCGCATACAGGGGTTACGAGCAGTACTTC. Amino acid sequence: CASSAYRGYEQYF.

This chain uses TRBV7-2 with TRBJ1-4; a possible D gene is TRBD1 (6 bases). This CDR3 is 16 amino acids long. V shed 5 bases and J shed 3 bases, with 16 bases lying between them. CDR1 is SGHTA and CDR2 is FQGNSA in the germline V gene. The CDR3 DNA follows: TGTGCCAGCAGCGCCAGGGGAAGGACCTCTAATGAAAAACTGTTTTTT. Translated: CASSARGRTSNEKLFF.

CDR3: CASSPRIDLGRGPYEQYF. The CDR3 DNA sequence: TGTGCCAGCAGCCCTCGCATTGATTTAGGGAGGGGCCCCTACGAGCAGTACTTC. The V and J genes are TRBV9 and TRBJ2-7, with 7 bases lining up with TRBD2. The CDR3 contains 18 residues. CDR1 is SGDLS, CDR2 YYNGEE, per germline. V shed 4 bases, J shed 2 bases, and the junction held 18 bases outside the gene matches.

The J gene is TRBJ1-2, the V gene TRBV7-3; no firm D call. This CDR3 region has 13 residues. Germline values: CDR1 SGHTA, CDR2 FQGTGA. V was pared by 5 bases and J by 4 bases, with 11 bases between. The CDR3 reads CASSATPFYGYTF. CDR3 DNA: TGTGCCAGCAGCGCAACACCCTTCTATGGCTACACCTTC.

The chain carries TRBV6-1 and TRBJ2-5, with TRBD2 matching over 8 bases. CDR1 is MNHNS, CDR2 SASEGT, per germline. The CDR3 spans 15 residues. With V trimmed by 6 bases and J by 5 bases, 11 bases remained unmatched. The CDR3 here is CASSLGTRSEETQYF. Written as DNA, the CDR3 is TGTGCCAGCAGCCTCGGGACTAGGTCGGAGGAGACCCAGTACTTC.

The chain carries TRBV27 and TRBJ1-2; the match to TRBD1 covers 11 bases. The CDR3 has 15 residues. Germline trimming cut 0 bases from V and 7 bases from J; bases unmatched to any gene: 4. Germline CDR1 and CDR2: MNHEY and SMNVEV (reference sequence). The CDR3 DNA reads TGTGCCAGCAGTTTATCCGGGACAGGGGGAGGTGGCTACACCTTC. Its translation: CASSLSGTGGGGYTF.

J is TRBJ2-7 and V is TRBV4-1; 7 bases fit TRBD2. Germline CDR1 reads MGHRA; CDR2 reads YSYEKL. CDR3 length: 17 amino acids. After removal of 1 base from V and 4 bases from J, the junction contained 13 bases not matched to a gene. The CDR3 region has the DNA TGCGCCAGCAGCCAAGTCCTCTGGAGGCGGGAGCTTTACGAGCAGTACTTC. This gives the protein CASSQVLWRRELYEQYF.

The chain has TRBV11-1 and TRBJ2-1; D remains unclear. CDR3 length: 12 residues. Trimming shortened V by 5 bases and J by 7 bases, and 9 bases separated the two germline ends. Germline V gene data show CDR1 as SGHAT and CDR2 as FQDESV (reference sequence). The CDR3 reads CASSRGGNEQFF. CDR3 bases: TGTGCCAGCAGCCGAGGTGGGAATGAGCAGTTCTTC.

The gene calls are TRBV28 and TRBJ2-1, with 9 bases lining up with TRBD1. The CDR3 is made up of 17 amino acids. V lost 2 bases and J lost 8; bases outside the gene matches: 13. The germline CDR1 and CDR2 sequences are MDHEN and SYDVKM. The CDR3: CASSLPFGDRAIHEQFF. The CDR3 bases are TGTGCCAGCAGTTTACCCTTCGGGGACAGGGCTATACATGAGCAGTTCTTC. Variable domain in full (rest from reference TRBV28 and TRBJ2-1): DVKVTQSSRYLVKRTGEKVFLECVQDMDHENMFWYRQDPGLGLRLIYFSYDVKMKEKGDIPEGYSVSREKKERFSLILESASTNQTSMYLCASSLPFGDRAIHEQFFGPGTRLTVL.

Turning to this clone: One end of the junction varies from germline; a read error may be responsible. The V call is TRBV19, the J call TRBJ2-2; 9 bases line up with TRBD2. The germline CDR1 and CDR2 sequences are LNHDA and SQIVND (reference sequence). CDR3 length: 16 residues. CDR3 loop: CAGSLLAGAGTGELFF. CDR3 sequence (DNA): TGTGCCGGTAGTCTCTTAGCGGGAGCGGGGACCGGGGAGCTGTTTTTT.

V and J are TRBV5-1 and TRBJ1-5, with D perhaps TRBD1 (6 bases). CDR1 SGHRS and CDR2 YFSETQ come from the germline V gene. V was pared by 4 bases and J by 7 bases, with 18 bases between. The CDR3 runs 15 residues. CDR3 DNA sequence: TGCGCCAGCAGCCCGCGGGGGGCGGACGGCCAGCCCCAGCATTTT. Its translation: CASSPRGADGQPQHF.

The CDR3 bases are TGTGCCAGCAGTTTTACTAGCGGGAGGGCCCTCTCCTACAATGAGCAGTTCTTC. Its protein is CASSFTSGRALSYNEQFF. J is TRBJ2-1 and V is TRBV28, with 13 nucleotides matching TRBD2. Germline lookup yields CDR1 MDHEN and CDR2 SYDVKM. Trimming removed 3 bases from V and 0 bases from J; junction bases left unmatched: 5. This CDR3 is built from 18 residues.

The V call is TRBV28, the J call TRBJ1-2; tentatively, D is TRBD1 (6 bases). V was clipped by 5 bases and J by 5 bases, with 15 bases between them. Germline V CDR1 and CDR2: MDHEN, SYDVKM. CDR3 length: 14 amino acids. CDR3 region: CASSPDRFSYGYTF. Here the CDR3 DNA reads TGTGCCAGCAGTCCCGACAGGTTCTCATATGGCTACACCTTC.

The chain couples TRBV4-1 to TRBJ2-1, with D tentatively TRBD2 (5 bases). Germline V gene data show CDR1 as MGHRA and CDR2 as YSYEKL. V was cut by 0 bases and J by 1 base, with 19 bases left in between. The CDR3 runs 19 residues. The CDR3 loop reads CASSQDLFGLAKSYNEQFF. The DNA of the CDR3 is TGCGCCAGCAGCCAAGATCTTTTTGGGCTAGCAAAATCCTACAATGAGCAGTTCTTC.

The chain combines TRBV27 with TRBJ2-1; D possibly corresponds to TRBD2 (5 bases). Trimming took off 4 bases at V and 2 bases at J, with 21 bases between the two ends. CDR1 is MNHEY, CDR2 SMNVEV, per germline (reference sequence). This CDR3 contains 18 residues. CDR3 protein: CASSSSRGGRATYNEQFF. As DNA, the CDR3 is TGTGCCAGCAGTTCCTCCCGGGGTGGGCGGGCGACCTACAATGAGCAGTTCTTC.

This rearrangement joins TRBV7-3 to TRBJ2-5; TRBD2 matches 9 bases. This CDR3 has 15 amino acids. The V gene's germline CDR1 is SGHTA and CDR2 FQGTGA. The V gene end was trimmed by 5 bases and the J gene end by 2 bases; junction bases not matched to a gene: 6. As DNA, the CDR3 is TGTGCCAGCAGCCAAGCGGGGGGTTTACAAGAGACCCAGTACTTC. It yields the protein CASSQAGGLQETQYF.

This sequence joins TRBV6-5 and TRBJ2-5; 8 bases map to TRBD2. Matching the DNA end better, TRBJ2-7 makes the J call doubtful. From germline, CDR1 is MNHEY and CDR2 SVGAGI. The length of the CDR3 is 13 residues. CDR3 DNA sequence: TGTGCCAGCAAAGACCCGGGACTAGGCGAGCAGTACTTC. Residues: CASKDPGLGEQYF.

The chain carries TRBV29-1 and TRBJ2-7; 9 positions agree with TRBD2. The V gene's germline CDR1 is SQVTM and CDR2 ANQGSEA. The V segment lost 2 bases and the J segment 4 bases; nucleotides outside the gene matches: 3. The CDR3 loop spans 13 amino acids. The CDR3 DNA reads as TGCAGCGTTGAACTCCTAGCGGGGTACGAGCAGTACTTC. Translation gives CSVELLAGYEQYF.

This chain joins TRBV6-1 and TRBJ1-1; D is undetermined. The CDR3 length is 15 residues. Trimming removed 3 bases from V and 12 bases from J, with 23 bases in between. Germline lookup yields CDR1 MNHNS and CDR2 SASEGT. Here the CDR3 reads CASSDGVSVVVESFF. In nucleotides, the CDR3 is TGTGCCAGCAGTGACGGGGTGTCTGTCGTGGTGGAATCTTTCTTT.

The V gene is TRBV19, the J gene TRBJ2-5; D gene uncertain. V lost 4 bases and J 1 base, leaving 10 bases between the germline ends. Germline V CDR1 and CDR2: LNHDA, SQIVND (reference sequence). This CDR3 has 14 amino acids. Here the CDR3 reads CASSKLLSQETQYF. The CDR3 coding sequence is TGTGCCAGTAGTAAATTACTCTCCCAAGAGACCCAGTACTTC.

The chain uses TRBV28 and TRBJ2-3, with TRBD2 matching over 10 bases. Germline V gene lookup returns CDR1 MDHEN and CDR2 SYDVKM. The junction had 13 bases not matched to a gene; V was cut back by 6 bases and J by 7 bases. The CDR3 contains 16 residues. Here the CDR3 reads CASSKRASGSRYTQYF. DNA of the CDR3: TGTGCCAGCAGCAAAAGGGCTAGCGGGAGTAGGTATACGCAGTATTTT.